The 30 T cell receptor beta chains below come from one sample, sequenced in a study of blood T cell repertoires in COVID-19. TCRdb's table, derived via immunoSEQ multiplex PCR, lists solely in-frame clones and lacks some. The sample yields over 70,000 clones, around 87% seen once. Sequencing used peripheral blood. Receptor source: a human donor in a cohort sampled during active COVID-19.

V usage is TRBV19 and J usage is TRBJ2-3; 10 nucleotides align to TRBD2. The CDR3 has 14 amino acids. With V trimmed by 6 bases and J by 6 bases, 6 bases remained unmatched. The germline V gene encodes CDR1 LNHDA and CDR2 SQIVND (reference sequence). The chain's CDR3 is CASSQGLAIDTQYF. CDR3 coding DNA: TGTGCCAGTAGCCAGGGACTAGCGATTGATACGCAGTATTTT.

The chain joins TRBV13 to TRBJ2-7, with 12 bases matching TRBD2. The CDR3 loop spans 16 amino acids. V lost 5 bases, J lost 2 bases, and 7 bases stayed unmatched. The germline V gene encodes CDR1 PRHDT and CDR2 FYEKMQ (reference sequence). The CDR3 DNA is TGTGCCAGCAGCGTCCGACTAGCGGGAGTTGCCTACGAGCAGTACTTC. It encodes CASSVRLAGVAYEQYF. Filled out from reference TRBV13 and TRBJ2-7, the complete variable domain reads AAGVIQSPRHLIKEKRETATLKCYPIPRHDTVYWYQQGPGQDPQFLISFYEKMQSDKGSIPDRFSAQQFSDYHSELNMSSLELGDSALYFCASSVRLAGVAYEQYFGPGTRLTVT.

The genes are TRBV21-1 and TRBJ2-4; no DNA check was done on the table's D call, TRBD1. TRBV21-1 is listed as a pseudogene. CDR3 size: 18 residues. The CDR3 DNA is TGTGCCAGCAATTACGGCAGGGGCATTTGGAAAACCAAAAACATTCAGTACTTC. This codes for CASNYGRGIWKTKNIQYF.

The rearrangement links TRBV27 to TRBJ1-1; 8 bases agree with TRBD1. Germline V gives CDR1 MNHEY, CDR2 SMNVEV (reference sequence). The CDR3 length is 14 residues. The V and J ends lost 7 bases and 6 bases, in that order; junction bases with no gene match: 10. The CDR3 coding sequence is TGTGCCAGCATAGGACAGGGCAGTCTTTCTGAAGCTTTCTTT. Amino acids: CASIGQGSLSEAFF.

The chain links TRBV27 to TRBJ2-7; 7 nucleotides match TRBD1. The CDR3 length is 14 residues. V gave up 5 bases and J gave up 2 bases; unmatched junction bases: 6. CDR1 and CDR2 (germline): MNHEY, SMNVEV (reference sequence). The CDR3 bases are TGTGCCAGCAGTCCTCTCGACAGGGCCTACGAGCAGTACTTC. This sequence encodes CASSPLDRAYEQYF.

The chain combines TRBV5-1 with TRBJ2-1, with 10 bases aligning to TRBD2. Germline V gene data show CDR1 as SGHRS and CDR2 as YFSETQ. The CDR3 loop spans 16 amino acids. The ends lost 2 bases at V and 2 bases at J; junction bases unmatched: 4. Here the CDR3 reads CASSFTGTSAYNEQFF. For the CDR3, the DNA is TGCGCCAGCAGCTTTACCGGGACTAGCGCCTACAATGAGCAGTTCTTC.

As DNA, the CDR3 is TGTGCCAGCACCTATAGAGTAGAGTTCGGTGAGCAGTTCTTC. Protein product: CASTYRVEFGEQFF. The chain joins TRBV28 to TRBJ2-1; D not certain. The germline gives CDR1 MDHEN, CDR2 SYDVKM. The CDR3 sequence is 14 residues long. V lost 7 bases, J lost 9 bases, and 19 bases lay in between.

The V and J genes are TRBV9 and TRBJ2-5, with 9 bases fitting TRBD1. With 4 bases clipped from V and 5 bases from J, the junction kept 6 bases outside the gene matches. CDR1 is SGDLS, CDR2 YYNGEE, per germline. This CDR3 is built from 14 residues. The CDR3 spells CASSPSGTGETQYF. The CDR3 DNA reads TGTGCCAGCAGCCCATCCGGGACAGGGGAGACCCAGTACTTC.

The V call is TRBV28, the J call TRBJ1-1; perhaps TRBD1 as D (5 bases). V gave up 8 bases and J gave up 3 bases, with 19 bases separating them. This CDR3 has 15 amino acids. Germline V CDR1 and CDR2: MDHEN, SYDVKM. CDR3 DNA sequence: TGTGCCAGCTCCGGCGGGGGGGTATTGGACACTGAAGCTTTCTTT. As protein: CASSGGGVLDTEAFF.

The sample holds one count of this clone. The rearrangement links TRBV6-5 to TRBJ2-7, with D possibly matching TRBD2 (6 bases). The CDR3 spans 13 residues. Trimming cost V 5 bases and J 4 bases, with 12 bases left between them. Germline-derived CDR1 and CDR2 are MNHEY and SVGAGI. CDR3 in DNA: TGTGCCAGCAGTCCACTAGCAGATTACGAGCAGTACTTC. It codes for CASSPLADYEQYF.

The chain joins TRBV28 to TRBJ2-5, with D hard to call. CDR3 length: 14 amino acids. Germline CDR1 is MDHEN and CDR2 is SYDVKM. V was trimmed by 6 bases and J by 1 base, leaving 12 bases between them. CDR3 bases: TGTGCCAGCAGCATAAACAGTATCCAAGAGACCCAGTACTTC. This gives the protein CASSINSIQETQYF. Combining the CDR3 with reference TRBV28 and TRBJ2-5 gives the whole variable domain DVKVTQSSRYLVKRTGEKVFLECVQDMDHENMFWYRQDPGLGLRLIYFSYDVKMKEKGDIPEGYSVSREKKERFSLILESASTNQTSMYLCASSINSIQETQYFGPGTRLLVL.

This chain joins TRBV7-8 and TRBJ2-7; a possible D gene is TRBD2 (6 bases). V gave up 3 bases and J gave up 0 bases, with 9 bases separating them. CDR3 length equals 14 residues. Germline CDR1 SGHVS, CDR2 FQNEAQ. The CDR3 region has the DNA TGTGCCAGCAGCTTTGCTAGCGCCTCCTACGAGCAGTACTTC. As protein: CASSFASASYEQYF. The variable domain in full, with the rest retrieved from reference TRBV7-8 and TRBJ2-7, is GAGVSQSPRYKVAKRGQDVALRCDPISGHVSLFWYQQALGQGPEFLTYFQNEAQLDKSGLPSDRFFAERPEGSVSTLKIQRTQQEDSAVYLCASSFASASYEQYFGPGTRLTVT.

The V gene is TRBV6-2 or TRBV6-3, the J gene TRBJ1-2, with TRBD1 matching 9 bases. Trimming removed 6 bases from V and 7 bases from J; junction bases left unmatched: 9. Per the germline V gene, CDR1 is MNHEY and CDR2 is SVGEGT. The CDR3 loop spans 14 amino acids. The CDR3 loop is CASSPGQGTGGYTF. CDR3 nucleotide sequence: TGTGCCAGCAGCCCTGGACAGGGGACAGGTGGCTACACCTTC.

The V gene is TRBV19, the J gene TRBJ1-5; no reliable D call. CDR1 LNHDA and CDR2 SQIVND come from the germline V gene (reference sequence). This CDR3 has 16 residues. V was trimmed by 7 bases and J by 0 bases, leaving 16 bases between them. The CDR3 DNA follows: TGTGCCAGTAATGATATCGCCTCCTATAGCAATCAGCCCCAGCATTTT. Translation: CASNDIASYSNQPQHF.

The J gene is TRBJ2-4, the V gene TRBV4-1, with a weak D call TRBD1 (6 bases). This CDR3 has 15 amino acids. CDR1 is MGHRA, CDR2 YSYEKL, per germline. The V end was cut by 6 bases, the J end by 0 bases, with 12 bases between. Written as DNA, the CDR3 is TGCGCCAGCAGACACACAGGGATAGCCAAAAACATTCAGTACTTC. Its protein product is CASRHTGIAKNIQYF.

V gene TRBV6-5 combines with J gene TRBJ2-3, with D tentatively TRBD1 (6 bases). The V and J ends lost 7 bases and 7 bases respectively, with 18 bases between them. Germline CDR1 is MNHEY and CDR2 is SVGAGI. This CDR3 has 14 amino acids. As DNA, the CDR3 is TGTGCCAGCACCTTGGCAGGGGACACCCATACGCAGTATTTT. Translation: CASTLAGDTHTQYF.

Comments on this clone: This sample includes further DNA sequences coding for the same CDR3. The CDR3 is CATSRDLAETQYF. The CDR3 DNA reads as TGTGCCACCAGCAGAGATTTAGCGGAGACCCAGTACTTC. This rearrangement joins TRBV15 to TRBJ2-5, with D perhaps matching TRBD2 (5 bases). The CDR3 totals 13 residues. Deletions cut 0 bases from V and 5 bases from J, with 7 bases between. Germline CDR1 and CDR2: LNHNV and YYDKDF (reference sequence).

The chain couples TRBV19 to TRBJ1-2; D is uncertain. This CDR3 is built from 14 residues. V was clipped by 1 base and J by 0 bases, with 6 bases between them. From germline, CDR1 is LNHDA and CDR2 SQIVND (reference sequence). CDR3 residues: CASSIAQANYGYTF. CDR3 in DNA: TGTGCCAGTAGTATAGCGCAGGCTAACTATGGCTACACCTTC.

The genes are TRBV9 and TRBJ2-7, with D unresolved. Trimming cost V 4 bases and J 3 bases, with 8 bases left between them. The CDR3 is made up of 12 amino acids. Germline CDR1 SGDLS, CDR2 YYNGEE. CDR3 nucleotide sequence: TGTGCCAGCAGCCCCCGCGGCTACGAGCAGTACTTC. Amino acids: CASSPRGYEQYF. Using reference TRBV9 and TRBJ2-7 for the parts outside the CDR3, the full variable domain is DSGVTQTPKHLITATGQRVTLRCSPRSGDLSVYWYQQSLDQGLQFLIQYYNGEERAKGNILERFSAQQFPDLHSELNLSSLELGDSALYFCASSPRGYEQYFGPGTRLTVT.

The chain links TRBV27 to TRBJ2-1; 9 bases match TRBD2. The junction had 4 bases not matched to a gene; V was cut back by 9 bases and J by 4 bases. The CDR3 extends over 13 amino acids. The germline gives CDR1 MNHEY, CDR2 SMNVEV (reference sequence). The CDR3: CASSGSGYNEQFF. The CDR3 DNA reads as TGTGCCAGTAGCGGGAGTGGTTACAATGAGCAGTTCTTC.

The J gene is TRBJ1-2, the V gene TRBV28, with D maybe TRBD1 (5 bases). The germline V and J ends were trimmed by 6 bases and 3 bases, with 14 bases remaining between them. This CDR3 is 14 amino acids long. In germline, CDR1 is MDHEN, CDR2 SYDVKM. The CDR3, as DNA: TGTGCCAGCAGACTTGGCGGAGGGGACTATGGCTACACCTTC. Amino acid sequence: CASRLGGGDYGYTF.

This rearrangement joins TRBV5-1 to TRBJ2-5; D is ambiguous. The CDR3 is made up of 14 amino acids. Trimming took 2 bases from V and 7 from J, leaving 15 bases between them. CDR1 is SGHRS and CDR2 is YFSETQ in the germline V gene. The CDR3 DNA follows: TGCGCCAGCAGCTTCGTGCAGTCTGAACGGACCCAGTACTTC. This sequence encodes CASSFVQSERTQYF.

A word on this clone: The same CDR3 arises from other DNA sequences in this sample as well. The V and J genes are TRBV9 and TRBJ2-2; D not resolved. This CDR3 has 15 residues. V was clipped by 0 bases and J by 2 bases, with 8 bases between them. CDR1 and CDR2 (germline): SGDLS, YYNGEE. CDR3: CASSVGGLNTGELFF. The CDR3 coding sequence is TGTGCCAGCAGCGTAGGCGGCCTCAACACCGGGGAGCTGTTTTTT.

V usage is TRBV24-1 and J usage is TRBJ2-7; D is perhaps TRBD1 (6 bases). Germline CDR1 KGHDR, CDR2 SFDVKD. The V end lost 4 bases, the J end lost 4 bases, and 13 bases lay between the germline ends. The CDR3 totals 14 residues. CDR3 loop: CATSEPGDGYEQYF. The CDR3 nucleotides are TGTGCCACCAGTGAACCAGGGGACGGGTACGAGCAGTACTTC.

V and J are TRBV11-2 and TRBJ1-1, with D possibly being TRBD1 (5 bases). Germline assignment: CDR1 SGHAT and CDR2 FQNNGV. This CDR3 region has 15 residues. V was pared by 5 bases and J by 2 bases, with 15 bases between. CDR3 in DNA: TGTGCCAGCAGCCCACGACAGCTACAAAACACTGAAGCTTTCTTT. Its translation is CASSPRQLQNTEAFF.

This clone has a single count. The CDR3 protein is CASSLSGRETQYF. The CDR3 nucleotides read TGTGCCAGCAGCTTAAGTGGGAGAGAGACCCAGTACTTC. This chain links TRBV7-3 with TRBJ2-5, with D possibly matching TRBD2 (5 bases). The CDR3 contains 13 residues. In germline, CDR1 is SGHTA, CDR2 FQGTGA. V was trimmed by 1 base and J by 4 bases, leaving 7 bases between them. The full variable domain, its missing parts supplied by reference TRBV7-3 and TRBJ2-5, is GAGVSQTPSNKVTEKGKYVELRCDPISGHTALYWYRQSLGQGPEFLIYFQGTGAADDSGLPNDRFFAVRPEGSVSTLKIQRTERGDSAVYLCASSLSGRETQYFGPGTRLLVL.

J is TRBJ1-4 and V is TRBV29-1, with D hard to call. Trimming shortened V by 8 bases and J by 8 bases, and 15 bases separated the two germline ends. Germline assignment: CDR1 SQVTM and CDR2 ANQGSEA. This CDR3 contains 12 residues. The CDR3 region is CSLKGVGEKLFF. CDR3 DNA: TGCAGCCTCAAGGGAGTAGGGGAAAAACTGTTTTTT.

The CDR3 coding sequence is TGTGCCAGCAGCTCGGGACTGCACACCTACGAGCAGTACTTC. It specifies CASSSGLHTYEQYF. The chain carries TRBV7-9 and TRBJ2-7, with a weak D call TRBD2 (6 bases). With 4 bases removed from V and 2 bases from J, the gap between germline ends came to 12 bases. Germline assignment: CDR1 SEHNR and CDR2 FQNEAQ (reference sequence). The CDR3 loop spans 14 amino acids.

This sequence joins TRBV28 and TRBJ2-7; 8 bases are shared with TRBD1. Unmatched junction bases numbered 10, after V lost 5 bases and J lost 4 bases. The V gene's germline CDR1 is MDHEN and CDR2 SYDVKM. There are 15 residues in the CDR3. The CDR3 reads CASSQTGASFYEQYF. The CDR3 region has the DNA TGTGCCAGCAGTCAGACAGGGGCCTCTTTTTACGAGCAGTACTTC.

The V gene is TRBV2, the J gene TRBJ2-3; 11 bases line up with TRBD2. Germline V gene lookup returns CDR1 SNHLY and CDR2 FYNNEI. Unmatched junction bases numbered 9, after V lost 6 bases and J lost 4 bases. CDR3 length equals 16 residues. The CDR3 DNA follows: TGTGCCAGCAGGCCCACTAGCGGGAGAATTTCAGATACGCAGTATTTT. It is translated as CASRPTSGRISDTQYF.